The 10 T cell receptor beta chains reported below all come from one sample, sequenced in a study of shared clonotypes between healthy human individuals (dated by TCRdb to the early 2020s). The library was generated by the immunoSEQ multiplex PCR assay. TCRdb stores this immuneACCESS table with in-frame sequences only. Part of the clones is absent; in the studies checked, under half of the shortfall reflects unresolved V genes, and no reason is known for the rest. This sample is represented by about 2.5 million clones; approximately 90% of them were singletons. 0.3% to 0.4% of the sample is held by the ten biggest clonotypes. Sequences were obtained from naive CD4+ T cells from PBMCs. Read against the paper, the sample's cell subset or site label means: CD45RA+ positively selected. These receptors came from a man in his late teens or twenties in good health. Some clones in this sample may be carry-over from other donors' samples.

The chain employs TRBV5-4 and TRBJ2-1; TRBD2 agrees at 14 bases. Germline trimming cut 4 bases from V and 5 bases from J; bases unmatched to any gene: 5. There are 16 residues in the CDR3. CDR1 is SGHNT, CDR2 YYREEE, per germline (reference sequence). CDR3 sequence reads: CASSPGGLAGDNEQFF. The CDR3 DNA sequence: TGTGCCAGCAGCCCAGGGGGACTAGCGGGAGACAATGAGCAGTTCTTC.

The CDR3 DNA reads TGTGCCAGCTCATCGGTGAACACCGGGGAGCTGTTTTTT. Translation gives CASSSVNTGELFF. The J gene is TRBJ2-2, the V gene TRBV18; D unresolved. V was shortened by 5 bases and J by 1 base, with 5 bases between the two germline ends. Germline CDR1 is KGHSH and CDR2 is LQKENI. The CDR3 length is 13 residues.

J is TRBJ2-3 and V is TRBV11-2; the D gene is possibly TRBD2 (6 bases). Trimming took off 1 base at V and 2 bases at J, with 13 bases between the two ends. The CDR3 is 16 residues long. The V gene's germline CDR1 is SGHAT and CDR2 FQNNGV. The CDR3 coding sequence is TGTGCCAGCAGCTTAGGTAGCGGAATGGTCACAGATACGCAGTATTTT. It encodes CASSLGSGMVTDTQYF.

The chain is built from TRBV6-1 and TRBJ2-3, with 9 bases identical to TRBD1. V shed 8 bases, J shed 2 bases, and the junction held 2 bases outside the gene matches. Germline loops: CDR1 MNHNS, CDR2 SASEGT. CDR3 size: 13 residues. The CDR3 here is CASDRGSTDTQYF. The CDR3 DNA sequence: TGTGCCAGCGACAGGGGGTCCACAGATACGCAGTATTTT.

The chain joins TRBV7-2 to TRBJ2-1, with 8 bases identical to TRBD1. This CDR3 contains 15 residues. The germline V gene encodes CDR1 SGHTA and CDR2 FQGNSA. J gave up 5 bases and V 5 bases, and 8 bases lay outside the gene matches. CDR3 in amino acids: CASSTGTGRNNEQFF. CDR3 DNA sequence: TGTGCCAGCAGCACCGGGACAGGCAGAAACAATGAGCAGTTCTTC.

This clone has only a few counts. V gene TRBV4-1 combines with J gene TRBJ1-3; 8 nucleotides match TRBD1. There are 15 residues in the CDR3. Germline CDR1 reads MGHRA; CDR2 reads YSYEKL. Trimming removed 1 base from V and 5 bases from J; junction bases left unmatched: 4. Here the CDR3 reads CASSQAGTGRNTIYF. In DNA, the CDR3 is TGCGCCAGCAGCCAAGCTGGGACAGGCCGAAACACCATATATTTT.

The rearrangement uses TRBV4-2 and TRBJ2-1, with D possibly TRBD2 on 6 matching bases. The germline V gene encodes CDR1 LGHNA and CDR2 YNFKEQ. The CDR3 contains 17 residues. Trimming shortened V by 2 bases and J by 1 base, and 15 bases separated the two germline ends. The CDR3 bases are TGTGCCAGCAGCCAACTCCCCGGGACTTCTTCCTACAATGAGCAGTTCTTC. Translation: CASSQLPGTSSYNEQFF.

The J gene is TRBJ2-7, the V gene TRBV18; unclear D gene. The CDR3 is 13 residues long. CDR1 is KGHSH, CDR2 LQKENI, per germline. V was cut by 0 bases and J by 4 bases, with 7 bases left in between. The CDR3 region has the DNA TGTGCCAGCTCACCACCTTTAGGATACGAGCAGTACTTC. Its translation is CASSPPLGYEQYF.

The V call is TRBV6-5, the J call TRBJ2-1, with D unresolved. The CDR3 is 12 amino acids. The germline V gene encodes CDR1 MNHEY and CDR2 SVGAGI. The V end lost 6 bases, the J end lost 6 bases, and 9 bases lay between the germline ends. CDR3 sequence: CASRPTGNEQFF. CDR3 nucleotide sequence: TGTGCCAGCAGACCCACGGGCAATGAGCAGTTCTTC.

This chain connects TRBV28 to TRBJ1-2, with D possibly matching TRBD1 (6 bases). V was pared by 5 bases and J by 4 bases, with 20 bases between. Germline CDR1 and CDR2: MDHEN and SYDVKM. The CDR3 is made up of 16 amino acids. The CDR3 bases are TGTGCCAGCAGTCCCGGGGGGCCAGAACGAACCTATGGCTACACCTTC. This translates into CASSPGGPERTYGYTF.